These 17 T cell receptor beta chains share one sample of origin, sequenced in a study of low-dose radiotherapy and immunotherapy resistance in tumors. Both TCRalpha and TCRbeta chains were reverse transcribed with V-gene-specific primers. The authors amplified TCRs for 20 to 25 PCR cycles with a constant-region primer and a V-primer adapter. TCRdb used MiXCR to reprocess the reads, holding one entry per CDR3 protein. Counted here are about 6,200 distinct CDR3 sequences, roughly 80% occurring once; the ten biggest clones make up 5.9%. The origin of the receptors is a human donor with advanced metastatic prostate, ovarian, gallbladder or colorectal cancer (not recorded which). This table probably holds off-target reads from a library built for another chain.

This clonotype occurred a few times. The chain has TRBV5-1 and TRBJ1-5; tentative D call: TRBD1 (5 bases). Deletions cut 0 bases from V and 0 bases from J, with 7 bases between. Per the germline V gene, CDR1 is SGHRS and CDR2 is YFSETQ. There are 15 residues in the CDR3. The DNA of the CDR3 is TGCGCCAGCAGCTTGGGGGGGTATAGCAATCAGCCCCAGCATTTT. Translated, it gives CASSLGGYSNQPQHF.

The rearrangement joins TRBV18 to TRBJ2-5; 7 bases match TRBD2. The CDR3 has 16 amino acids. Germline values: CDR1 KGHSH, CDR2 LQKENI. With 1 base clipped from V and 4 bases from J, the junction kept 9 bases outside the gene matches. The CDR3 loop reads CASSPRRGRGGETQYF. The CDR3 DNA reads TGTGCCAGCTCACCACGTCGCGGGAGAGGAGGAGAGACCCAGTACTTC.

V and J are TRBV20-1 and TRBJ1-1, with a weak D call TRBD1 (5 bases). The CDR3 sequence is 13 residues long. From germline, CDR1 is DFQATT and CDR2 SNEGSKA (reference sequence). The germline V and J ends were trimmed by 3 bases and 5 bases, with 13 bases remaining between them. The CDR3 here is CSASTGALTEAFF. CDR3 nucleotides: TGCAGTGCTAGTACAGGCGCGCTGACTGAAGCTTTCTTT.

The rearrangement uses TRBV2 and TRBJ1-1, with unresolved D. V lost 6 bases and J 3 bases, leaving 11 bases between the germline ends. The CDR3 runs to 13 residues. Germline V lookup: CDR1 SNHLY, CDR2 FYNNEI. CDR3 loop: CASRTGIDTEAFF. Here the CDR3 DNA reads TGTGCCAGCAGAACGGGGATCGACACTGAAGCTTTCTTT. The whole variable domain, remainder taken from reference TRBV2 and TRBJ1-1, is EPEVTQTPSHQVTQMGQEVILRCVPISNHLYFYWYRQILGQKVEFLVSFYNNEISEKSEIFDDQFSVERPDGSNFTLKIRSTKLEDSAMYFCASRTGIDTEAFFGQGTRLTVV.

This chain connects TRBV4-1 to TRBJ2-1; D uncertain. V was trimmed by 0 bases and J by 10 bases, leaving 13 bases between them. The CDR3 is 14 residues long. Germline V gene data show CDR1 as MGHRA and CDR2 as YSYEKL. Here the CDR3 reads CASSQDSQIGEQFF. The CDR3 DNA reads TGCGCCAGCAGCCAAGATAGTCAAATAGGCGAGCAGTTCTTC.

This chain links TRBV9 with TRBJ2-1; D is uncertain. Germline CDR1 reads SGDLS; CDR2 reads YYNGEE. The CDR3 loop spans 13 amino acids. Trimming removed 0 bases from V and 7 bases from J, with 8 bases in between. The CDR3 reads CASSVALLNEQFF. For the CDR3, the DNA is TGTGCCAGCAGCGTAGCCCTCTTGAATGAGCAGTTCTTC.

The gene calls are TRBV12-5 and TRBJ2-7; D remains ambiguous. V dropped 1 base and J dropped 5 bases, with 12 bases sitting between them. Germline V gene sequence: CDR1 LGHNT, CDR2 FRNRAP. The CDR3 runs to 14 residues. The CDR3 region is CASGLAPSPHEQYF. CDR3 bases: TGTGCTAGTGGTTTGGCCCCATCCCCTCACGAGCAGTACTTC.

The J gene is TRBJ2-5, the V gene TRBV28; the D gene is possibly TRBD2 (5 bases). Germline CDR1 reads MDHEN; CDR2 reads SYDVKM. CDR3 length equals 14 residues. Trimming removed 4 bases from V and 3 bases from J, with 12 bases in between. CDR3 loop: CASSSGGSKETQYF. CDR3 in DNA: TGTGCCAGCAGTTCAGGAGGTAGCAAAGAGACCCAGTACTTC.

The CDR3 reads CASSLSMGQAYGYTF. CDR3 DNA sequence: TGTGCCAGCAGCTTGTCGATGGGGCAGGCCTATGGCTACACCTTC. The rearrangement uses TRBV5-4 and TRBJ1-2; weak D call: TRBD1 (5 bases). Trimming took off 1 base at V and 4 bases at J, with 14 bases between the two ends. The CDR3 is made up of 15 amino acids. Germline V CDR1 and CDR2: SGHNT, YYREEE (reference sequence).

V usage is TRBV28 and J usage is TRBJ2-7, with TRBD1 as a possible D gene (5 bases). Looked up from germline, CDR1 is MDHEN and CDR2 is SYDVKM. The V and J ends lost 7 bases and 0 bases respectively, with 19 bases between them. CDR3 length equals 16 residues. The CDR3 loop is CASTTPTAISSYEQYF. DNA for the CDR3: TGTGCCAGCACCACCCCGACAGCCATAAGCTCCTACGAGCAGTACTTC.

The chain couples TRBV7-2 to TRBJ1-2, with 7 bases fitting TRBD1. Germline loops: CDR1 SGHTA, CDR2 FQGNSA. The J segment lost 0 bases and the V segment lost 5 bases, leaving 6 bases of the junction unmatched. This CDR3 is built from 15 residues. Written as DNA, the CDR3 is TGTGCCAGCAGCGAAGGGACAGCTGCTAACTATGGCTACACCTTC. Protein sequence: CASSEGTAANYGYTF.

The V call is TRBV18, the J call TRBJ1-1; D may be TRBD1 (5 bases). Germline CDR1 reads KGHSH; CDR2 reads LQKENI. The CDR3 is 14 amino acids. Trimming pared 4 bases from V and 1 base from J, leaving 10 bases between. The CDR3 bases are TGTGCCAGCTCACTACAGACAGAGAACACTGAAGCTTTCTTT. Residues: CASSLQTENTEAFF.

J is TRBJ2-7 and V is TRBV14; the D is unclear. Trimming shortened V by 5 bases and J by 3 bases, and 8 bases separated the two germline ends. The CDR3 length is 12 residues. Germline lookup yields CDR1 SGHDN and CDR2 FVKESK. The CDR3 loop reads CASSERHYEQYF. As DNA, the CDR3 is TGTGCCAGCAGCGAGCGTCACTACGAGCAGTACTTC.

The DNA of the CDR3 is TGTGCCAGCAGTTACCGAAGACAGGGGCGGCCCGGGGAGCTGTTTTTT. It specifies CASSYRRQGRPGELFF. This chain links TRBV6-1 with TRBJ2-2, with 8 bases lining up with TRBD1. CDR1 is MNHNS and CDR2 is SASEGT in the germline V gene. The CDR3 is 16 residues long. V shed 5 bases and J 6 bases; nucleotides not matched to a gene: 11.

The V call is TRBV4-1, the J call TRBJ2-6; D remains ambiguous. The CDR3 length is 16 residues. Trimming shortened V by 4 bases and J by 4 bases, and 14 bases separated the two germline ends. Germline V CDR1 and CDR2: MGHRA, YSYEKL. CDR3 nucleotides: TGCGCCAGCAGCCCGACTGGGCCCTACGGGGCCAACGTCCTGACTTTC. Its protein is CASSPTGPYGANVLTF.

The J gene is TRBJ2-7, the V gene TRBV4-1; the D is unclear. The CDR3 is 14 amino acids. CDR1 and CDR2 (germline): MGHRA, YSYEKL. Trimming shortened V by 1 base and J by 2 bases, and 9 bases separated the two germline ends. The CDR3 reads CASSQAFGTYEQYF. The CDR3 nucleotides read TGCGCCAGCAGCCAAGCTTTCGGTACCTACGAGCAGTACTTC.

The chain carries TRBV3-1 and TRBJ2-1; 9 bases line up with TRBD2. Germline CDR1 and CDR2: LGHDT and YNNKEL (reference sequence). This CDR3 spans 17 amino acids. V lost 0 bases and J lost 4; bases outside the gene matches: 7. As DNA, the CDR3 is TGTGCCAGCAGCCAAGATCCGGCGGGGGGGCCATACAATGAGCAGTTCTTC. Amino acid sequence: CASSQDPAGGPYNEQFF.